This T cell receptor (beta chain) emerged from a study of lymphopenia after photon versus proton radiotherapy. General study points: Better survival with proton therapy was suggested as possible, not demonstrated. After the lymphocyte nadir, photon-treated repertoires showed oligoclonal expansion, especially of CD8+ Temra cells. Larger post-nadir TCR diversity loss correlated inversely with survival in deceased patients.

TCRdb's table, derived via immunoSEQ multiplex PCR, lists solely in-frame clones and lacks some. The sample has tens of thousands of clones; over 80% are singletons. Concerning this clone itself: Its antigen is undetermined.

The germline CDR1 and CDR2 sequences are KGHSH and LQKENI. The CDR3 runs to 13 residues. With 3 bases clipped from V and 9 bases from J, the junction kept 1 base outside the gene matches. This clonotype was sampled from a man at least 80 years old with esophageal cancer. The chain employs TRBV18 and TRBJ1-6; 8 bases fit TRBD1. The starting material was peripheral blood, obtained from a patient treated with proton-based radiotherapy. CDR3 amino acids: CASSPGQVSPLHF. CDR3 DNA: TGTGCCAGCTCACCGGGACAGGTTTCACCCCTCCACTTT.